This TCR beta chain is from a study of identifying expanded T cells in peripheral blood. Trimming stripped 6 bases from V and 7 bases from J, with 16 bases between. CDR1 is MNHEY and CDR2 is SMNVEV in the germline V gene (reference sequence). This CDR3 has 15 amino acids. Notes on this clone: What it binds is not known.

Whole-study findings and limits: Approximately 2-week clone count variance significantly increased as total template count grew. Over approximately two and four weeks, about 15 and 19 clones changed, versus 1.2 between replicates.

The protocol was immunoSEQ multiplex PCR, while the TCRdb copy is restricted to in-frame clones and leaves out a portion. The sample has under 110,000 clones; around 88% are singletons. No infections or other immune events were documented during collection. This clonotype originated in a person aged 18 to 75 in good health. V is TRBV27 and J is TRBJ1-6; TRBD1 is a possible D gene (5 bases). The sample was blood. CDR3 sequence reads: CASRPYGGSNSPLHF. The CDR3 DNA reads TGTGCCAGCAGGCCGTATGGGGGGTCAAATTCACCCCTCCACTTT.